A single sample gave rise to the 29 T cell receptor beta chains below, sequenced in a study of cytomegalovirus exposure and HLA in healthy donors. The study ran its PCR with 60 Vbeta and 13 Jbeta primers. TCRdb's copy holds only in-frame clones and misses some; the assay was immunoSEQ multiplex PCR. The sample comprises roughly 170,000 clones, about 82% of which are singletons, and about 0.77% rests with the top ten. Sequencing was done on a sample of PBMCs. These receptors came from a woman aged 18-29 years in good health and CMV-seronegative.

The V gene is TRBV28, the J gene TRBJ1-2, with 8 bases fitting TRBD1. J was trimmed by 4 bases and V by 5 bases; bases with no gene match: 21. The CDR3 spans 19 residues. CDR1 MDHEN and CDR2 SYDVKM come from the germline V gene. The CDR3 DNA sequence: TGTGCCAGCAGTCCCTTGGCGATCCGGGACAGGCCCCTGGGCTATGGCTACACCTTC. Translated: CASSPLAIRDRPLGYGYTF.

The J gene is TRBJ2-3, the V gene TRBV7-9; D unresolved. The CDR3 totals 15 residues. The germline CDR1 and CDR2 sequences are SEHNR and FQNEAQ (reference sequence). V shed 5 bases and J shed 6 bases, with 18 bases lying between them. The CDR3 DNA follows: TGTGCCAGCAGCCTTGAGGTAGCTTTCACTGATACGCAGTATTTT. It translates to CASSLEVAFTDTQYF.

CDR3 sequence: CASSLSLAGDLGRYNEQFF. CDR3 DNA sequence: TGTGCCAGCAGCTTATCGCTAGCGGGAGATCTGGGACGCTACAATGAGCAGTTCTTC. J is TRBJ2-1 and V is TRBV7-8, with 10 bases fitting TRBD2. Per the germline V gene, CDR1 is SGHVS and CDR2 is FQNEAQ. The CDR3 runs to 19 residues. Trimming at V came to 2 bases and at J to 3 bases, leaving 13 bases not matched to a gene.

The chain links TRBV5-1 to TRBJ1-6, with TRBD1 as a possible D gene (6 bases). The CDR3 spans 13 residues. Trimming took off 8 bases at V and 10 bases at J, with 16 bases between the two ends. Germline assignment: CDR1 SGHRS and CDR2 YFSETQ. CDR3 nucleotides: TGCGCCAGTTCAGTTGGAGACAGGTCACCCCTCCACTTT. This codes for CASSVGDRSPLHF.

The table lists this clone with a count of one. This chain connects TRBV12-5 to TRBJ2-7, with 7 bases identical to TRBD1. The CDR3 totals 14 residues. V gave up 5 bases and J gave up 0 bases; unmatched junction bases: 4. Germline loops: CDR1 LGHNT, CDR2 FRNRAP. The DNA of the CDR3 is TGTGCTAGTGGTACCAACAGGGGCTCCTACGAGCAGTACTTC. Its protein product is CASGTNRGSYEQYF.

The chain joins TRBV6-5 to TRBJ2-1; 7 bases line up with TRBD2. The CDR3 is 15 residues long. CDR1 and CDR2 from the germline V gene are MNHEY and SVGAGI. With 6 bases clipped from V and 5 bases from J, the junction kept 10 bases outside the gene matches. Written as DNA, the CDR3 is TGTGCCAGCAGGGAGCGACTAGCTATACACAATGAGCAGTTCTTC. This sequence encodes CASRERLAIHNEQFF.

This rearrangement joins TRBV27 to TRBJ1-1; D unresolved. V was trimmed by 5 bases and J by 1 base, leaving 11 bases between them. CDR1 MNHEY and CDR2 SMNVEV come from the germline V gene (reference sequence). This CDR3 is built from 14 residues. In nucleotides, the CDR3 is TGTGCCAGCAGTCTATGGGCGACGAACACTGAAGCTTTCTTT. It translates to CASSLWATNTEAFF.

The V call is TRBV2, the J call TRBJ2-5; possible D gene TRBD1, 6 bases. Germline values: CDR1 SNHLY, CDR2 FYNNEI. V was cut by 1 base and J by 11 bases, with 17 bases left in between. This CDR3 contains 14 residues. The CDR3: CASSEVTGSWEQYF. CDR3 nucleotide sequence: TGTGCCAGCAGTGAAGTAACAGGGTCTTGGGAACAGTACTTC.

The rearrangement links TRBV29-1 to TRBJ2-1; 9 bases are a match to TRBD1. CDR1 and CDR2 (germline): SQVTM, ANQGSEA. The length of the CDR3 is 13 residues. V dropped 4 bases and J dropped 8; count of bases not matched to a gene: 6. The CDR3 loop reads CSVAIGQGYEQFF. The CDR3, as DNA: TGCAGCGTTGCGATCGGACAGGGGTATGAGCAGTTCTTC.

This rearrangement joins TRBV27 to TRBJ2-3; 8 nucleotides agree with TRBD2. V was clipped by 4 bases and J by 0 bases; unmatched bases: 9. The CDR3 totals 17 residues. Germline loops: CDR1 MNHEY, CDR2 SMNVEV (reference sequence). The CDR3 region is CASSSNRGRTSTDTQYF. The CDR3 DNA is TGTGCCAGCAGTTCCAACCGCGGGAGGACTAGCACAGATACGCAGTATTTT.

This clone was counted a single time. The chain is built from TRBV28 and TRBJ2-4, with 8 bases matching TRBD1. This CDR3 spans 15 amino acids. The J segment lost 9 bases and the V segment lost 7 bases, leaving 14 bases of the junction unmatched. Per the germline V gene, CDR1 is MDHEN and CDR2 is SYDVKM. CDR3 DNA: TGTGCCAGCACCCAAACAGGGGGGACAATCGGCATTCAGTACTTC. Translation: CASTQTGGTIGIQYF.

This clone turned up a few times. The chain is built from TRBV10-3 and TRBJ2-3, with a possible D match to TRBD2 (5 bases). The V gene's germline CDR1 is ENHRY and CDR2 SYGVKD. V gave up 2 bases and J gave up 7 bases, with 13 bases separating them. The CDR3 length is 14 residues. The DNA of the CDR3 is TGTGCCATCAGTGAGGAAGGAGGACCGAATACGCAGTATTTT. Amino acids: CAISEEGGPNTQYF.

The V gene is TRBV6-6, the J gene TRBJ2-1; TRBD1 matches at 7 bases. The CDR3 spans 14 residues. Germline V gene data show CDR1 as MNHNY and CDR2 as SVGAGI (reference sequence). Trimming took 7 bases from V and 4 from J; bases not matched to a gene: 7. The CDR3 sequence: CASTGAGGYNEQFF. The CDR3 DNA is TGTGCCAGCACTGGGGCAGGGGGTTACAATGAGCAGTTCTTC.

The gene calls are TRBV6-5 and TRBJ2-7; TRBD1 matches 12 bases. V shed 0 bases, J shed 5 bases, and the junction held 2 bases outside the gene matches. The CDR3 loop spans 15 amino acids. Germline V gene data show CDR1 as MNHEY and CDR2 as SVGAGI. CDR3 residues: CASSYSGTGGDEQYF. Here the CDR3 DNA reads TGTGCCAGCAGTTACTCCGGGACAGGGGGCGACGAGCAGTACTTC.

J is TRBJ1-2 and V is TRBV6-5; the D gene is possibly TRBD1 (6 bases). V lost 5 bases and J lost 7, with 14 bases in between. Germline lookup yields CDR1 MNHEY and CDR2 SVGAGI. The CDR3 runs to 13 residues. The CDR3 DNA reads TGTGCCAGCAGTCCGCTCACAGGGTCTGGCTACACCTTC. This translates into CASSPLTGSGYTF.

V usage is TRBV11-3 and J usage is TRBJ2-1, with 13 positions matching TRBD2. The CDR3 contains 15 residues. The germline CDR1 and CDR2 sequences are SGHNT and YENEEA. Trimming took 5 bases from V and 12 from J; bases not matched to a gene: 10. This CDR3 is CASSPRGGLAGVQFF. The CDR3 DNA sequence: TGTGCCAGCAGCCCGAGGGGTGGACTAGCGGGGGTGCAGTTCTTC. Supplemented by reference TRBV11-3 and TRBJ2-1, the full variable domain reads EAGVVQSPRYKIIEKKQPVAFWCNPISGHNTLYWYLQNLGQGPELLIRYENEEAVDDSQLPKDRFSAERLKGVDSTLKIQPAELGDSAVYLCASSPRGGLAGVQFFGPGTRLTVL.

This chain uses TRBV27 with TRBJ2-1; D uncertain. V gave up 4 bases and J gave up 4 bases, with 17 bases separating them. This CDR3 has 16 amino acids. Germline V gives CDR1 MNHEY, CDR2 SMNVEV (reference sequence). CDR3 bases: TGTGCCAGCAGTTCCCCCCCGAGACTTAGTTACAATGAGCAGTTCTTC. Translating gives CASSSPPRLSYNEQFF.

The chain has TRBV4-2 and TRBJ2-1; TRBD2 aligns across 11 bases. CDR1 is LGHNA, CDR2 YNFKEQ, per germline. The CDR3 is 17 residues long. V gave up 4 bases and J gave up 7 bases; unmatched junction bases: 12. DNA for the CDR3: TGTGCCAGCAGCCGAGTACTCCAGACTAGCGGGAATAATGAGCAGTTCTTC. This gives the protein CASSRVLQTSGNNEQFF.

The chain recombines TRBV7-9 with TRBJ2-2; D gene ambiguous. This CDR3 comprises 13 residues. CDR1 and CDR2 from the germline V gene are SEHNR and FQNEAQ (reference sequence). V was shortened by 5 bases and J by 4 bases, with 8 bases between the two germline ends. In DNA, the CDR3 is TGTGCCAGCAGCCCCCCGTTCACCGGGGAGCTGTTTTTT. Residues: CASSPPFTGELFF. Drawing the rest from reference TRBV7-9 and TRBJ2-2, the complete variable domain is DTGVSQNPRHKITKRGQNVTFRCDPISEHNRLYWYRQTLGQGPEFLTYFQNEAQLEKSRLLSDRFSAERPKGSFSTLEIQRTEQGDSAMYLCASSPPFTGELFFGEGSRLTVL.

V gene TRBV2 combines with J gene TRBJ2-2; D unclear. The CDR3 runs to 14 residues. Trimming cost V 7 bases and J 1 base, with 10 bases left between them. Germline V gives CDR1 SNHLY, CDR2 FYNNEI. The CDR3 DNA follows: TGTGCCAGCATTGAGACTGAGAACACCGGGGAGCTGTTTTTT. Translated, it gives CASIETENTGELFF.

This clone was observed a handful of times. This CDR3 is CASSRISIDRVYEQYF. The CDR3 nucleotides are TGTGCCAGCAGCCGGATCTCTATTGACAGGGTCTACGAGCAGTACTTC. The chain joins TRBV28 to TRBJ2-7, with 7 bases lining up with TRBD1. The germline V gene encodes CDR1 MDHEN and CDR2 SYDVKM. The CDR3 runs to 16 residues. The V segment lost 6 bases and the J segment 3 bases; nucleotides outside the gene matches: 14.

The chain recombines TRBV6-1 with TRBJ2-7; 8 bases align to TRBD2. The CDR3 contains 15 residues. V was clipped by 1 base and J by 5 bases; unmatched bases: 7. Per germline, CDR1 MNHNS and CDR2 SASEGT. The CDR3 is CASSEDGGRIDEQYF. The CDR3 coding sequence is TGTGCCAGCAGTGAAGACGGCGGGAGGATCGACGAGCAGTACTTC.

The CDR3 nucleotides read TGTGCCAGCAGCCTAGACAGCTATGGCTACACCTTC. Its translation is CASSLDSYGYTF. The chain carries TRBV7-8 and TRBJ1-2; possibly TRBD1 for D (5 bases). CDR1 SGHVS and CDR2 FQNEAQ come from the germline V gene. The V end was cut by 5 bases, the J end by 4 bases, with 8 bases between. This CDR3 has 12 amino acids.

J is TRBJ2-1 and V is TRBV7-3; the D gene is possibly TRBD2 (6 bases). CDR1 and CDR2 (germline): SGHTA, FQGTGA. CDR3 length: 16 residues. The germline V and J ends were trimmed by 5 bases and 7 bases, with 21 bases remaining between them. The CDR3 loop reads CASSRIRRAGVNEQFF. CDR3 DNA: TGTGCCAGCAGCCGGATTCGGAGGGCCGGTGTAAATGAGCAGTTCTTC.

The rearrangement joins TRBV5-8 to TRBJ2-2, with 9 bases aligning to TRBD2. V gave up 4 bases and J gave up 7 bases; unmatched junction bases: 14. CDR1 is SGHTS, CDR2 YDEGEE, per germline. The CDR3 covers 17 residues. The CDR3 spells CASSENIKGLASGELFF. In nucleotides, the CDR3 is TGTGCCAGCAGCGAGAACATCAAGGGACTAGCCAGCGGGGAGCTGTTTTTT. Looking up the rest from reference TRBV5-8 and TRBJ2-2 gives the full variable domain: EAGVTQSPTHLIKTRGQQATLRCSPISGHTSVYWYQQALGLGLQFLLWYDEGEERNRGNFPPRFSGRQFPNYSSELNVNALELEDSALYLCASSENIKGLASGELFFGEGSRLTVL.

The chain employs TRBV10-2 and TRBJ2-1, with 13 nucleotides matching TRBD2. The germline CDR1 and CDR2 sequences are WSHSY and SAAADI. The J segment lost 8 bases and the V segment lost 7 bases, leaving 8 bases of the junction unmatched. CDR3 length: 15 residues. CDR3 nucleotide sequence: TGCGCCAGCACCCGGACTAGCGGGAGTGGCGATGAGCAGTTCTTC. This gives the protein CASTRTSGSGDEQFF.

The V gene is TRBV21-1, the J gene TRBJ2-5; TRBD2, the table's D call, was not compared with the DNA. TRBV21-1 is assigned pseudogene status. The CDR3 is 13 residues long. The CDR3 here is CASSTSGQETQYF. The DNA of the CDR3 is TGTGCCAGCAGCACTAGCGGCCAAGAGACCCAGTACTTC.

The chain combines TRBV28 with TRBJ1-2; D gene unclear. V was shortened by 9 bases and J by 1 base, with 21 bases between the two germline ends. The CDR3 sequence is 16 residues long. Germline CDR1 reads MDHEN; CDR2 reads SYDVKM. CDR3 DNA sequence: TGTGCCAGTACCGATCGTACCCGTAGACTTAACTATGGCTACACCTTC. Translated: CASTDRTRRLNYGYTF.

The chain couples TRBV19 to TRBJ1-2, with D tentatively TRBD1 (6 bases). The CDR3 is 18 residues long. Trimming pared 4 bases from V and 0 bases from J, leaving 21 bases between. Germline V gene sequence: CDR1 LNHDA, CDR2 SQIVND (reference sequence). In nucleotides, the CDR3 is TGTGCCAGTAGTACCGAAGTCCCCCGGGACACTTCTAACTATGGCTACACCTTC. Translated, it gives CASSTEVPRDTSNYGYTF.